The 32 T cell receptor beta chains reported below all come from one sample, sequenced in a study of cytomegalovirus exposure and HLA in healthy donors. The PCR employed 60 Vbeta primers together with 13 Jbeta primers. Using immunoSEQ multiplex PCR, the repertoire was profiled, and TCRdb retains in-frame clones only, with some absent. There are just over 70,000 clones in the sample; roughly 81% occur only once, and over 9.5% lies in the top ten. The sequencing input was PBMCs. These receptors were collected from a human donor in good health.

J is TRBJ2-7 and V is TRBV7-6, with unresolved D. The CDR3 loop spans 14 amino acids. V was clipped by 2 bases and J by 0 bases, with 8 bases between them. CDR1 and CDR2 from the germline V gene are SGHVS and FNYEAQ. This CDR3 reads CASSLNPSSYEQYF. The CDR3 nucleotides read TGTGCCAGCAGCTTAAACCCGAGCTCCTACGAGCAGTACTTC.

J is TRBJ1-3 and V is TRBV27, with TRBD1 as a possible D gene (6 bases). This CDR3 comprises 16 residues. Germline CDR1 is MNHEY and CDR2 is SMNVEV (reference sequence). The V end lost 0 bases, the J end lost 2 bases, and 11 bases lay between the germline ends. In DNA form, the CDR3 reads TGTGCCAGCAGTTTATCGATATCAGGGGCTGGAAACACCATATATTTT. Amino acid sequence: CASSLSISGAGNTIYF.

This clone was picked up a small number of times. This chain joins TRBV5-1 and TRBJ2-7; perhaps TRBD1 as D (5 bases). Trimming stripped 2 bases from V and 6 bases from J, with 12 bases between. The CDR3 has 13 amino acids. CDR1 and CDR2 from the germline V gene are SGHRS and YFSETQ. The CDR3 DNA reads TGCGCCAGCAGCTTCACTCCCACAGGCGAGCAGTACTTC. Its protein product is CASSFTPTGEQYF.

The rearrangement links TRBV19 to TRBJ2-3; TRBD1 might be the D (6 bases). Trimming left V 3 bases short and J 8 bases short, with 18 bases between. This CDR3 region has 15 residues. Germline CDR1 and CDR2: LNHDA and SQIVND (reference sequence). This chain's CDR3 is CASSIATRQAGTQYF. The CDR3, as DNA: TGTGCCAGTAGTATCGCCACCCGACAGGCAGGTACGCAGTATTTT.

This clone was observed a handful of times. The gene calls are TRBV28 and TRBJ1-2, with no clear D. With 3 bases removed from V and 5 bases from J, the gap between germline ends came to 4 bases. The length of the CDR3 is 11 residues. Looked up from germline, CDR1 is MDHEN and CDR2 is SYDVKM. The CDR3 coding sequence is TGTGCCAGCAGTTTGGAGTATGGCTACACCTTC. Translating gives CASSLEYGYTF.

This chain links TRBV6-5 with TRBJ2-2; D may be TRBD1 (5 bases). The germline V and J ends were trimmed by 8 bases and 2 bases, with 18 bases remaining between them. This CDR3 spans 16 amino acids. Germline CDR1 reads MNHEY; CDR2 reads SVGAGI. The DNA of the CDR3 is TGTGCCAGCGGTTCCAGGGTCGGAGCAAACACCGGGGAGCTGTTTTTT. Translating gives CASGSRVGANTGELFF.

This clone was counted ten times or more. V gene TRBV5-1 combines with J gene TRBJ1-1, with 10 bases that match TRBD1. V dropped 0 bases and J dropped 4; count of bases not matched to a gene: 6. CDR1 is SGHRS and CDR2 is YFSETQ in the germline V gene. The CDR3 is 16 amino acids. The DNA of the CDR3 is TGCGCCAGCAGCTTGGATCTCCGGGACAGGGGCACTGAAGCTTTCTTT. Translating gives CASSLDLRDRGTEAFF.

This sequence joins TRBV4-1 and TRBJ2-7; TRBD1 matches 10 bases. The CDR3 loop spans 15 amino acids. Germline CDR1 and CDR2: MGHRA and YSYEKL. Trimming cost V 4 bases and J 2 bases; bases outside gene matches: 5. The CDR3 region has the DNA TGCGCCAGCAGCCTTACCGGGACAGGGGCCTACGAGCAGTACTTC. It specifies CASSLTGTGAYEQYF.

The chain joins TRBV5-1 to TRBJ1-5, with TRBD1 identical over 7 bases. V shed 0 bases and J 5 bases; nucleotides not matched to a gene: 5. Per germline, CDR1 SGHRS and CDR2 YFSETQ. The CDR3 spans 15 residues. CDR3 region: CASSLGTGEYQPQHF. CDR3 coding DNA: TGCGCCAGCAGCTTGGGTACAGGGGAATATCAGCCCCAGCATTTT.

CDR3 residues: CASSPYSNEQFF. In DNA, the CDR3 is TGTGCCAGCAGCCCTTATAGCAATGAGCAGTTCTTC. The chain has TRBV11-3 and TRBJ2-1; no reliable D call. Germline V gene lookup returns CDR1 SGHNT and CDR2 YENEEA. The CDR3 has 12 residues. Deletions cut 5 bases from V and 6 bases from J, with 8 bases between.

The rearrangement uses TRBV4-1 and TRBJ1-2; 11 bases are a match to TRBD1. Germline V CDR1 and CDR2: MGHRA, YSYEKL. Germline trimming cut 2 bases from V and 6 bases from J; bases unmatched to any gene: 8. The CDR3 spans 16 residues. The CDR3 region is CASSQSGQGEDDGYTF. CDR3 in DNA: TGCGCCAGCAGCCAATCGGGACAGGGGGAGGATGATGGCTACACCTTC.

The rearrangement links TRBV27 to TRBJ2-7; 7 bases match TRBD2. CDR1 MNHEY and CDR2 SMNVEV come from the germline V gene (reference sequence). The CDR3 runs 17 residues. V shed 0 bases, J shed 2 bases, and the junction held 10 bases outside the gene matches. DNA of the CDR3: TGTGCCAGCAGTTTATCAGCCCTCGGGGGGAAAGCCTACGAGCAGTACTTC. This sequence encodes CASSLSALGGKAYEQYF.

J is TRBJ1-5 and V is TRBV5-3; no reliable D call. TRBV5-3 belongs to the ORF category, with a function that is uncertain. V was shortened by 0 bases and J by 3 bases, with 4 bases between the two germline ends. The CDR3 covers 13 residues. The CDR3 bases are TGTGCCAGAAGCTTGGGAGTCAATCAGCCCCAGCATTTT. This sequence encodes CARSLGVNQPQHF.

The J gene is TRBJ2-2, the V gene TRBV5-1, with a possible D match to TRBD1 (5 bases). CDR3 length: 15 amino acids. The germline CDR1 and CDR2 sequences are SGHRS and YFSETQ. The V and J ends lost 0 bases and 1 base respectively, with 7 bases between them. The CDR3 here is CASSLATGNTGELFF. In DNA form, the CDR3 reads TGCGCCAGCAGCTTGGCCACAGGGAACACCGGGGAGCTGTTTTTT.

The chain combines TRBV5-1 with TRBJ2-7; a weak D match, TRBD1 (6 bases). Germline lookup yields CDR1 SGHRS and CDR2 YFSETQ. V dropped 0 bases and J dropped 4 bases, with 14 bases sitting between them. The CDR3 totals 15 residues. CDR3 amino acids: CASSLAEQGSYEQYF. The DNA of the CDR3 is TGCGCCAGCAGCTTGGCCGAGCAGGGGTCTTACGAGCAGTACTTC.

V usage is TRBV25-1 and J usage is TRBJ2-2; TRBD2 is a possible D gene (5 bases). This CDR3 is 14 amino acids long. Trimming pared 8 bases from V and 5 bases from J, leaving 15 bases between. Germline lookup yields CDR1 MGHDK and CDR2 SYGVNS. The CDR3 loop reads CASHLGSGTGELFF. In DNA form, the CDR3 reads TGTGCCAGCCACTTGGGGAGCGGTACCGGGGAGCTGTTTTTT.

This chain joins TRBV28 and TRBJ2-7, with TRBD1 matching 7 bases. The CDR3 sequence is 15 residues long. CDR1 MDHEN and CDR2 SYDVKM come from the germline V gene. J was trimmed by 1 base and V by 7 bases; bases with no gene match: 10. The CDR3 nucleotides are TGTGCCAGCATACCCGCCGGGACAGAGTCCTACGAGCAGTACTTC. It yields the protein CASIPAGTESYEQYF.

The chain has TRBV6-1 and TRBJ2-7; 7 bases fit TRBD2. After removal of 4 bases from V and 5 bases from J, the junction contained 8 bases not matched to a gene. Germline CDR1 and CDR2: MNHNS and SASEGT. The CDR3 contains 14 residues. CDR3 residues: CASSGVWGRDEQYF. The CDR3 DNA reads TGTGCCAGCAGTGGGGTGTGGGGGAGGGACGAGCAGTACTTC.

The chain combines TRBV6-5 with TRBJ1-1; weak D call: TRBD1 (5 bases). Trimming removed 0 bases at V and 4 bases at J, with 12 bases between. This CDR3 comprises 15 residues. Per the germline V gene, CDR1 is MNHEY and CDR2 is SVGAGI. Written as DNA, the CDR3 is TGTGCCAGCAGTTACTCGGGGGGGTCGGGCACTGAAGCTTTCTTT. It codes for CASSYSGGSGTEAFF.

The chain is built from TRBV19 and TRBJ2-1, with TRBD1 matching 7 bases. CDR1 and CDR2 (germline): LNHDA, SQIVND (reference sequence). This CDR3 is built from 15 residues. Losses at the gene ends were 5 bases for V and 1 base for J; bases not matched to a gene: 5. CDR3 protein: CASSPSDRSYNEQFF. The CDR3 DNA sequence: TGTGCCAGTAGTCCCTCGGACAGGTCCTACAATGAGCAGTTCTTC.

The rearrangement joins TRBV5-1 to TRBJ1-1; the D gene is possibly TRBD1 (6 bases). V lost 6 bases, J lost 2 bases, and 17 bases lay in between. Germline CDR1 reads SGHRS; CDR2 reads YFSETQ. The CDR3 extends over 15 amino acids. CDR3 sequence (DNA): TGCGCCAGCACCTACGGGACACCTGAAAACACTGAAGCTTTCTTT. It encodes CASTYGTPENTEAFF.

CDR3 bases: TGTGCCAGCAGCTTAGAAGGCAGGGGGCCCACCGGGGAGCTGTTTTTT. It yields the protein CASSLEGRGPTGELFF. The rearrangement joins TRBV13 to TRBJ2-2, with 8 bases identical to TRBD1. Germline CDR1 PRHDT, CDR2 FYEKMQ (reference sequence). The trim removed 1 base at V and 4 bases at J, leaving 5 bases unmatched. This CDR3 region has 16 residues.

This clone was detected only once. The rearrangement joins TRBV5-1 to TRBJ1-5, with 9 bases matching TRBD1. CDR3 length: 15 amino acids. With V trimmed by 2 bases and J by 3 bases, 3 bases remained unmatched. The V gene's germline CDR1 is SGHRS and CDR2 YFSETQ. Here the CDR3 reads CASSFTGGNNQPQHF. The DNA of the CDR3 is TGCGCCAGCAGCTTTACAGGGGGCAACAATCAGCCCCAGCATTTT.

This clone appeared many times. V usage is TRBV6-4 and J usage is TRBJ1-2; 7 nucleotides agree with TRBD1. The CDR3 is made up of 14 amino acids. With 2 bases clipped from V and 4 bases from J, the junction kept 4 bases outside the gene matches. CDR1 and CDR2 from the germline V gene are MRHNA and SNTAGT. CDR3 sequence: CASSDGTEGYGYTF. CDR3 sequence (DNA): TGTGCCAGCAGTGACGGGACAGAGGGCTATGGCTACACCTTC.

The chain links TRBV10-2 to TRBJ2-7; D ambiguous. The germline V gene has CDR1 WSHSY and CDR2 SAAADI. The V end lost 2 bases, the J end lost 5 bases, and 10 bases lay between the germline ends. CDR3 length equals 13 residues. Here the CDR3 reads CASSEVLLNEQYF. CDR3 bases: TGCGCCAGCAGTGAGGTACTTCTAAACGAGCAGTACTTC.

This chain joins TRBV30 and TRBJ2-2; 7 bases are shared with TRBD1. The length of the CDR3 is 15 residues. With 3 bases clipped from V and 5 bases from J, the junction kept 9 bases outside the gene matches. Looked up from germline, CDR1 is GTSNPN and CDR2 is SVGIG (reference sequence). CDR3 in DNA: TGTGCCTGGAGCCGGGGAAACAGGGGAACCGGGGAGCTGTTTTTT. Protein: CAWSRGNRGTGELFF. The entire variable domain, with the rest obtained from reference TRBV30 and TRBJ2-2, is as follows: SQTIHQWPATLVQPVGSPLSLECTVEGTSNPNLYWYRQAAGRGLQLLFYSVGIGQISSEVPQNLSASRPQDRQFILSSKKLLLSDSGFYLCAWSRGNRGTGELFFGEGSRLTVL.

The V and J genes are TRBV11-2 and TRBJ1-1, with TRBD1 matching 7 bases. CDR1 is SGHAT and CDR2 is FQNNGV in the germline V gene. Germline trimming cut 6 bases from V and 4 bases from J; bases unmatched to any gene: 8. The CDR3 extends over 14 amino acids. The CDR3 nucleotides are TGTGCCAGCAGTGAAGGGACAGTCATCACTGAAGCTTTCTTT. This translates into CASSEGTVITEAFF.

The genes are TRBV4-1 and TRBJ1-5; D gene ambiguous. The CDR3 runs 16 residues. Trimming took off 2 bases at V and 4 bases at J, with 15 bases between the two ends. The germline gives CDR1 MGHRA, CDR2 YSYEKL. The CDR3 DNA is TGCGCCAGCAGCCAATCAGCGCGCGGTGGTAATCAGCCCCAGCATTTT. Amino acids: CASSQSARGGNQPQHF.

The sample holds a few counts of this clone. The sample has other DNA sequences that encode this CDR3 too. DNA for the CDR3: TGTGCCAGCAGTTACGCGGGGGGCTCCTACAATGAGCAGTTCTTC. This encodes CASSYAGGSYNEQFF. The gene calls are TRBV6-5 and TRBJ2-1; the match to TRBD2 covers 8 bases. Germline V gene lookup returns CDR1 MNHEY and CDR2 SVGAGI. This CDR3 region has 15 residues. Trimming took 2 bases from V and 0 from J; bases not matched to a gene: 0.

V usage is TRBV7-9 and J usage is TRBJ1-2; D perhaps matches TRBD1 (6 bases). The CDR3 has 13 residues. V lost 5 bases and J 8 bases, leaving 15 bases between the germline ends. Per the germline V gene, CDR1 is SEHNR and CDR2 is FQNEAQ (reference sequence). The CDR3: CASSLDRSGGYTF. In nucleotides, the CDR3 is TGTGCCAGCAGCCTAGACAGGTCTGGAGGCTACACCTTC.

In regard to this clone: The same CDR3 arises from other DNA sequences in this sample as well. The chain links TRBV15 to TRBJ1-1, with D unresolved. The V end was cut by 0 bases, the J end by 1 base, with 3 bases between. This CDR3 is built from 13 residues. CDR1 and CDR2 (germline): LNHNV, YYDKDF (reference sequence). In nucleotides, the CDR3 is TGTGCCACCAGCAGAGATAGGAACACTGAAGCTTTCTTT. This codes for CATSRDRNTEAFF.

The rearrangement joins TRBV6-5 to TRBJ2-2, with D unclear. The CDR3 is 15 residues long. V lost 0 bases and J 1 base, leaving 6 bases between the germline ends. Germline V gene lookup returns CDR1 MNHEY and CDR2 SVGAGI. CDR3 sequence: CASSYSPGNTGELFF. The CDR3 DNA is TGTGCCAGCAGTTACTCCCCAGGGAACACCGGGGAGCTGTTTTTT.